This T cell receptor beta chain was obtained from a study of OX40 agonist ivuxolimab in advanced cancers. As for the study in general: At doses from 0.01 to 10 mg/kg, patients were given intravenous ivuxolimab every 2 weeks. Hepatocellular carcinoma, melanoma, renal cell or head and neck cancer affected the dose-escalation patients.

Regarding the study as a whole: The authors did not determine the antigen specificity of the expanded peripheral T cells. Among the lowest levels of clonal expansion were found in partial responders at 0.1-3.0 mg/kg.

Method: immunoSEQ multiplex PCR; TCRdb's copy keeps in-frame clones and lacks some. The sample has 25,000 to 30,000 clones; around 90% are singletons. A word on this clone: Antigen unknown.

This CDR3 region has 15 residues. After removal of 7 bases from V and 0 bases from J, the junction contained 6 bases not matched to a gene. Germline V gene lookup returns CDR1 SGHRS and CDR2 YFSETQ. The rearrangement uses TRBV5-1 and TRBJ1-1; 10 nucleotides align to TRBD1. The origin of this receptor is an adult with an advanced solid tumor such as melanoma, head and neck, liver or kidney cancer. The starting material was CD4+ or CD8+ T cells sorted from blood, obtained in a trial of the OX40 agonist ivuxolimab. CDR3: CASFDRGPMNTEAFF. CDR3 sequence (DNA): TGCGCCAGCTTCGACAGGGGGCCCATGAACACTGAAGCTTTCTTT.